Presented here are 2 T cell receptor beta chains from one specimen sequenced in a study of response to subunit inactivated influenza vaccine. TCRdb re-analysed the RT-PCR reads in MiXCR, keeping a single row per CDR3 protein. The table has just under 250,000 distinct CDR3 sequences, 12% seen once; the top ten hold about 7.8%. This material consisted of non-naive T cells sorted from PBMCs, taken less than 15 days before vaccination. The receptors stem from a man between 50 and 59 years old who received an inactivated influenza vaccine.

This chain links TRBV20-1 with TRBJ2-5, with no clear D. Germline V gives CDR1 DFQATT, CDR2 SNEGSKA (reference sequence). The CDR3 contains 10 residues. V lost 3 bases to trimming and J lost 4 bases, with 3 bases between them. The CDR3 protein is CSASGETQYF. Written as DNA, the CDR3 is TGCAGTGCTAGTGGAGAGACCCAGTACTTC.

This clonotype was observed a few times. This CDR3 is CASSLRSSETQYF. CDR3 bases: TGTGCCAGCAGTTTACGATCGTCGGAGACCCAGTACTTC. The chain joins TRBV27 to TRBJ2-5, with no clear D. V lost 2 bases and J 5 bases, leaving 9 bases between the germline ends. The germline CDR1 and CDR2 sequences are MNHEY and SMNVEV (reference sequence). This CDR3 contains 13 residues.